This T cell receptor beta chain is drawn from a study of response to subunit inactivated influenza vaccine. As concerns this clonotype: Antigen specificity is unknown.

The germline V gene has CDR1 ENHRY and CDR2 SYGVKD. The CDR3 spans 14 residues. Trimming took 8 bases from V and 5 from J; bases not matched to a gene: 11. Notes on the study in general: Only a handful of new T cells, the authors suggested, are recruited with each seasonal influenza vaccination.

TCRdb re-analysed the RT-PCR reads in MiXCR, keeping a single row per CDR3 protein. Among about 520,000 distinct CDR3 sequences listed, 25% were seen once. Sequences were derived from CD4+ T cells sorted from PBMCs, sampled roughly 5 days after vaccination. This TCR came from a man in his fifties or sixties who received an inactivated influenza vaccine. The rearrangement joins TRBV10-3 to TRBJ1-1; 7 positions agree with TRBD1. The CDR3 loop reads CAIGTDQRGTEAFF. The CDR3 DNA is TGTGCCATCGGGACAGATCAAAGAGGGACTGAAGCTTTCTTT.